In this sample, the clone carrying this T cell receptor (beta chain) turned up many times. What it recognizes is unknown. The germline gives CDR1 KGHDR, CDR2 SFDVKD. This CDR3 has 11 residues. V was trimmed by 3 bases and J by 5 bases, leaving 1 base between them. Thyroid surgery took place with no prior treatment in any patient. This sample stems from a study of metastatic and nonmetastatic thyroid tumors. Findings and limits, study-wide: Significantly greater TCR beta diversity was reportedly found in malignant thyroid tumors than in benign nodules (in blood and tumor).

Per the study methods: CDR3 was compared across clinicopathological groups, and the resulting differences were used to build a distant-metastasis classifier for papillary thyroid cancer. MiXCR was used by TCRdb to re-call the PCR reads. The V and J calls shown here were made by TCRdb, not taken from the authors' results. The table shows 43,000 or so clones, with around 17% occurring only once. The gene calls are TRBV24-1 and TRBJ2-4; D is unresolved. This receptor was taken from a female donor with papillary thyroid cancer or a benign thyroid nodule (not recorded which). Some clones in this sample may be carry-over from other donors' samples. The sample was blood. The CDR3 DNA is TGTGCCACCAGTGATCAAAACATTCAGTACTTC. Its translation is CATSDQNIQYF.